Presented here are 5 T cell receptor beta chains from one specimen sequenced in a study of OX40 agonist ivuxolimab in advanced cancers. Clones were read by immunoSEQ multiplex PCR, and TCRdb kept only the in-frame ones, dropping some. Here the sample spans about 83,000 clones, approximately 84% being singletons. The sequencing here drew on CD4+ or CD8+ T cells sorted from blood, taken in a trial of the OX40 agonist ivuxolimab. These receptor sequences come from an adult with an advanced solid tumor such as melanoma, head and neck, liver or kidney cancer.

This rearrangement joins TRBV18 to TRBJ2-2; 10 nucleotides line up with TRBD1. V was clipped by 6 bases and J by 7 bases; unmatched bases: 11. This CDR3 spans 16 amino acids. The germline gives CDR1 KGHSH, CDR2 LQKENI. CDR3 DNA: TGTGCCAGCTCCCGGGACAGGGGCAGTCCACGCGGGGAGCTGTTTTTT. It specifies CASSRDRGSPRGELFF.

The rearrangement links TRBV11-3 to TRBJ2-1; TRBD1 agrees at 11 bases. Looked up from germline, CDR1 is SGHNT and CDR2 is YENEEA. V trimming: 7 bases; J trimming: 7 bases; junction bases outside the gene matches: 9. This CDR3 contains 15 residues. Here the CDR3 DNA reads TGTGCCAGCAACTACCGGACAGGGGGCAGGAATGAGCAGTTCTTC. This codes for CASNYRTGGRNEQFF.

The rearrangement uses TRBV4-1 and TRBJ1-2, with 9 bases identical to TRBD1. Per germline, CDR1 MGHRA and CDR2 YSYEKL. The CDR3 loop spans 16 amino acids. Trimming at V came to 3 bases and at J to 4 bases, leaving 9 bases not matched to a gene. CDR3 protein: CASSQAGTGIRYGYTF. The CDR3 DNA is TGCGCCAGCAGCCAGGCCGGGACAGGGATACGCTATGGCTACACCTTC.

In DNA form, the CDR3 reads TGTGCCAGCAGCTTGAGGAACACTGAAGCTTTCTTT. Amino acids: CASSLRNTEAFF. V usage is TRBV5-6 and J usage is TRBJ1-1; D ambiguous. V dropped 1 base and J dropped 1 base, with 2 bases sitting between them. CDR1 and CDR2 from the germline V gene are SGHDT and YYEEEE. This CDR3 has 12 amino acids.

This clone was seen just once. The V gene is TRBV9, the J gene TRBJ1-1; D gene ambiguous. The V gene's germline CDR1 is SGDLS and CDR2 YYNGEE. This CDR3 has 12 amino acids. V lost 4 bases, J lost 3 bases, and 7 bases lay in between. The CDR3 is CASSKRDTEAFF. The CDR3 DNA reads as TGTGCCAGCAGCAAAAGGGACACTGAAGCTTTCTTT.